The 12 T cell receptor beta chains in this list originate from one sample, sequenced in a study of CD8 T cells in ankylosing spondylitis. Broader study findings: Seemingly characteristic of ankylosing spondylitis blood was a TCR beta motif consisting of 7 or 8 highly homologous variants.

The antigens of these receptors remain unknown. TCRdb independently ran MiXCR on the 5' RACE reads; one entry per CDR3 protein. The table lists 300,000 to 400,000 distinct CDR3 sequences, approximately 20% of them singletons. The sequencing sample was made of blood, either unsorted or a sorted T cell fraction (not recorded which). These receptor sequences come from a male donor with ankylosing spondylitis.

This clonotype was seen a handful of times. This rearrangement joins TRBV12-3 or TRBV12-4 to TRBJ1-5, with a weak D call TRBD1 (6 bases). Trimming removed 6 bases from V and 3 bases from J, with 15 bases in between. The length of the CDR3 is 15 residues. For the CDR3, the DNA is TGTGCCAGCAGAAGAGAAGGGGGGGTCAATCAGCCCCAGCATTTT. Its protein is CASRREGGVNQPQHF.

The V call is TRBV5-1, the J call TRBJ1-1; TRBD1 matches 7 bases. Germline V gene lookup returns CDR1 SGHRS and CDR2 YFSETQ. The CDR3 covers 15 residues. The V and J ends lost 4 bases and 1 base, in that order; junction bases with no gene match: 7. CDR3 DNA: TGCGCCAGCAGCCCATTGACAGGGCCGAACACTGAAGCTTTCTTT. This encodes CASSPLTGPNTEAFF.

This clonotype was recorded a few times. This sequence joins TRBV6-5 and TRBJ2-7; no clear D. The V gene's germline CDR1 is MNHEY and CDR2 SVGAGI. Trimming took 8 bases from V and 3 from J, leaving 5 bases between them. This CDR3 has 10 amino acids. CDR3 DNA: TGTGCCAGCGGGCTCTACGAGCAGTACTTC. Its protein product is CASGLYEQYF.

This clonotype was picked up a small number of times. V gene TRBV3-1 combines with J gene TRBJ2-7; 14 positions agree with TRBD2. CDR1 is LGHDT, CDR2 YNNKEL, per germline (reference sequence). This CDR3 has 17 residues. Trimming took 5 bases from V and 7 from J; bases not matched to a gene: 13. The CDR3 DNA is TGTGCCAGCAGCAAAGGACTAGCGGGAGGCACACCGAAAGAGCAGTACTTC. It is translated as CASSKGLAGGTPKEQYF.

This clonotype was seen a handful of times. The chain uses TRBV29-1 and TRBJ2-2; 7 bases are shared with TRBD1. This CDR3 region has 14 residues. Germline loops: CDR1 SQVTM, CDR2 ANQGSEA. The V gene end was trimmed by 7 bases and the J gene end by 4 bases; junction bases not matched to a gene: 9. The DNA of the CDR3 is TGCAGCGCAAGCCGGACAGGCGGCACCGGGGAGCTGTTTTTT. Translation gives CSASRTGGTGELFF.

This rearrangement joins TRBV12-3 or TRBV12-4 to TRBJ2-2, with 7 bases that match TRBD1. The CDR3 length is 14 residues. V trimming: 5 bases; J trimming: 4 bases; junction bases outside the gene matches: 4. The CDR3: CASSTRQGTGELFF. CDR3 sequence (DNA): TGTGCCAGCAGTACAAGACAGGGCACCGGGGAGCTGTTTTTT.

This clonotype appeared many times. The chain carries TRBV20-1 and TRBJ1-1; maybe TRBD1 (6 bases). The CDR3 loop spans 13 amino acids. The V and J ends lost 4 bases and 5 bases respectively, with 14 bases between them. Germline V lookup: CDR1 DFQATT, CDR2 SNEGSKA (reference sequence). The CDR3 sequence: CSATRDMWTEAFF. The CDR3 coding sequence is TGCAGTGCTACACGGGACATGTGGACTGAAGCTTTCTTT.

This chain's CDR3 is CASRTPNSYEQYF. The DNA of the CDR3 is TGTGCCAGCAGGACTCCCAATTCCTACGAGCAGTACTTC. The rearrangement joins TRBV12-3 or TRBV12-4 to TRBJ2-7; D gene unclear. CDR3 length equals 13 residues. Deletions cut 6 bases from V and 1 base from J, with 10 bases between.

The chain is built from TRBV28 and TRBJ2-7, with TRBD1 matching 7 bases. V was pared by 4 bases and J by 0 bases, with 6 bases of the junction left unmatched. CDR1 is MDHEN and CDR2 is SYDVKM in the germline V gene. The CDR3 length is 15 residues. CDR3: CASSSGTVSSYEQYF. DNA of the CDR3: TGTGCCAGCAGTTCCGGGACAGTTAGCTCCTACGAGCAGTACTTC.

In its sample, this clonotype was seen many times. The rearrangement uses TRBV29-1 and TRBJ2-7; 8 positions agree with TRBD1. The germline V gene has CDR1 SQVTM and CDR2 ANQGSEA. V was clipped by 4 bases and J by 4 bases; unmatched bases: 3. There are 12 residues in the CDR3. CDR3 DNA: TGCAGCGTTGGAAGACAGGGGTACGAGCAGTACTTC. It yields the protein CSVGRQGYEQYF.

This clonotype was counted between two and nine times. The CDR3 sequence is CAITWDPNTGELFF. The CDR3 nucleotides are TGTGCCATCACCTGGGACCCCAACACCGGGGAGCTGTTTTTT. The chain combines TRBV10-3 with TRBJ2-2; D tentatively fits TRBD1 or TRBD2 (5 bases each). V was cut by 7 bases and J by 2 bases, with 11 bases left in between. This CDR3 is built from 14 residues. Germline CDR1 reads ENHRY; CDR2 reads SYGVKD.

This clonotype was picked up a small number of times. The rearrangement uses TRBV6-2 or TRBV6-3 and TRBJ2-7; D unresolved. V lost 8 bases and J lost 5, with 16 bases in between. CDR1 MNHEY and CDR2 SVGEGT come from the germline V gene. The CDR3 has 13 residues. The CDR3: CASSGPLGNEQYF. The CDR3, as DNA: TGTGCCAGCTCCGGGCCACTCGGCAACGAGCAGTACTTC.